This is a list of T cell receptor beta chains from one sample in a study of blood T cell repertoires in COVID-19. Assay used: immunoSEQ multiplex PCR; TCRdb lists only in-frame clones, some missing. The data show roughly 520,000 clones, 88% seen once. Sequenced: PBMCs or T cells enriched from blood (not recorded which). All receptors derive from a woman aged 40 to 50 who had recovered from COVID-19. Each CDR3 is given without its conserved first and last residue. Fields, in order: J gene, D gene, clone size, V gene, CDR3 protein. D genes are given only for firm matches. Expanded clones get a size class; other rows say once, few or many, or leave the size out.

TRBJ1-3,.,few,TRBV4-3,ASSLRDMPGNTIY
TRBJ1-2,.,.,TRBV10-3,AIRTAYGYT
TRBJ1-5,TRBD1,.,TRBV27,ASSLGTGGSQPQH
TRBJ1-1,.,once,TRBV7-2,ASSPKILSTEAF
TRBJ1-4,.,.,TRBV19,ASRRGGGSNEKLF
TRBJ1-5,.,once,TRBV4-2,ASSPGLGSNQPQH
TRBJ2-7,.,.,TRBV27,ASSLKRSYEQY
TRBJ2-1,TRBD2,.,TRBV27,ASSLRTSGSYNEQF
TRBJ1-1,.,few,TRBV9,ASTPIPAGSSTEAF
TRBJ1-1,TRBD1,.,TRBV5-4,ASSLGDREGTEAF
TRBJ1-5,.,.,TRBV23-1,ASRELERREIGRNQPQH
TRBJ1-2,.,.,TRBV7-9,ASNLIREGGYT
TRBJ2-1,.,once,TRBV11-2,ASSLDRGASSYNEQF
TRBJ1-2,.,.,TRBV10-3,AIKAESVYYT
TRBJ1-1,TRBD1,.,TRBV5-1,ASSLITGQGYTEAF
TRBJ1-1,TRBD1,few,TRBV10-1,ASSESRGQGKDEAF
TRBJ2-7,.,.,TRBV9,ASSKSAQGTLYEQY
TRBJ1-3,.,.,TRBV30,AWSLRSPGNTIY
TRBJ2-1,TRBD2,.,TRBV2,ASSDTSGRAVSYNEQF
TRBJ2-3,.,.,TRBV24-1,ATSELDTDTQY
TRBJ1-2,TRBD1,.,TRBV3-1/TRBV3-2,ASSVQGSAGGSNYGYT
TRBJ1-3,.,.,TRBV3-1/TRBV3-2,ASSQTVSGNTIY
TRBJ2-1,.,.,TRBV3-1/TRBV3-2,ASSQAAPSEVQF
TRBJ2-1,TRBD2,.,TRBV19,ASSTPIGLAEAYNEQF
TRBJ2-2,TRBD2,.,TRBV7-7,ASSLEVNSGRAATGELF
TRBJ2-4,.,.,TRBV4-3,ASSQDWSGAKNIQY
TRBJ2-4,.,.,TRBV6-5,ASSPLLDIQY
TRBJ2-2,TRBD2,few,TRBV11-2,ASSLGSSGRNTGELF
TRBJ2-2,.,.,TRBV11-3,ASRSGQSNTGELF
TRBJ2-3,TRBD2,.,TRBV5-4,ASSLRGLAGGRDTQY
TRBJ2-7,TRBD1,.,TRBV4-3,ASSQVHSGDRGAEQY
TRBJ2-4,.,.,TRBV3-1/TRBV3-2,ASSQGRRVAKNIQY
TRBJ1-1,.,.,TRBV12-3/TRBV12-4,ASSFVGTLEAF
TRBJ1-2,.,.,TRBV29-1,SVALRADNYGYT
TRBJ1-2,.,.,TRBV5-5,ASSLEDIAYGYT
TRBJ2-2,TRBD2,.,TRBV6-1,ASSDGTSGRGNTGELF
TRBJ2-2,.,.,TRBV5-6,ASSSTATGELF